These T cell receptor beta chains were read from a single sample in a study of T-cell memory formation after mild COVID-19. Each CDR3 protein gets one entry after TCRdb re-called the 5' RACE reads with MiXCR. The sample has about 100,000 distinct CDR3 sequences, more than 9.5% seen once; the top ten hold around 40%. Sequenced material: PBMCs or a T cell subset sorted from them (not recorded which). The origin of the receptors is a man younger than 35 who had mild COVID-19 (a few samples of this study predate the infection). Cell type and time point are not known. Each CDR3 is given with its conserved first and last residue. A D gene is named only where the DNA matches it firmly. Clone size is stated in some rows and not others, as once, few, many or a class when expanded.

J	V	size	D	DNA	CDR3
TRBJ2-3	TRBV7-6	many	-	TGTGCCAGCAGCTTAGCAGGGAATGTAGATACGCAGTATTTT	CASSLAGNVDTQYF
TRBJ2-1	TRBV4-1	-	TRBD1	TGCGCCAGCAGCCAAGATCCGGGACAGGGGTTCAATGAGCAGTTCTTC	CASSQDPGQGFNEQFF
TRBJ1-1	TRBV6-2/TRBV6-3	once	-	TGTGCCGGCAGTCGGCCTCGTAAAACGTTAAACACTGAAGCTTTCTTT	CAGSRPRKTLNTEAFF
TRBJ1-2	TRBV12-3/TRBV12-4	few	-	TGTGCCAGCAGTTTAGGCCAGGGAGTCTATGGCTACACCTTC	CASSLGQGVYGYTF
TRBJ2-4	TRBV6-2/TRBV6-3	few	-	TGTGCCAGCAGTCTCCCCTTGGGACACGGGTACTTC	CASSLPLGHGYF
TRBJ1-5	TRBV7-9	-	-	TGTGCCAGCAGCTCGGGACCTCGACGTGATCAGCCCCAGCATTTT	CASSSGPRRDQPQHF
TRBJ2-1	TRBV10-3	few	-	TGTGCCATCAGTGAGTCGCGAGGGGCCGTCGGGAATGAGCAGTTCTTC	CAISESRGAVGNEQFF
TRBJ1-1	TRBV7-9	-	-	TGTGCCAGCAGCCTGGGTTGGGGGGAGAACACTGAAGCTTTCTTT	CASSLGWGENTEAFF
TRBJ2-2	TRBV7-9	-	-	TGTGCCAGCAGCTTAGAGGCGGGGAAAGACACCGGGGAGCTGTTTTTT	CASSLEAGKDTGELFF
TRBJ2-5	TRBV5-4	-	TRBD2	TGTGCCAGCAGCTTCGCGGGGGGGCCAGAGACCCAGTACTTC	CASSFAGGPETQYF
TRBJ2-2	TRBV29-1	-	-	TGCAGCGTTCGATACAGGGTTACCGGGGAGCTGTTTTTT	CSVRYRVTGELFF
TRBJ2-7	TRBV28	many	-	TGTGCCAGCAGTTTCGCTTCCTACGAGCAGTACTTC	CASSFASYEQYF
TRBJ1-1	TRBV5-4	-	-	TGTGCCAGCAGCTTGGGAGGGGTCGGGGGCACTGAAGCTTTCTTT	CASSLGGVGGTEAFF
TRBJ1-4	TRBV27	-	-	TGTGCCAGCAGGTCGGCACGGGGGTATGAAAAACTGTTTTTT	CASRSARGYEKLFF
TRBJ2-5	TRBV7-2	few	-	TGTGCCAGCAGCACGACGAGCCAAGAGACCCAGTACTTC	CASSTTSQETQYF
TRBJ2-1	TRBV7-6	-	-	TGTGCCAGCAGCTTTGAAATCTCCTACAATGAGCAGTTCTTC	CASSFEISYNEQFF
TRBJ2-7	TRBV7-9	many	TRBD1	TGTGCCAGCAGGGAGAAGACAGGGAGCGCCTACGAGCAGTACTTC	CASREKTGSAYEQYF
TRBJ2-3	TRBV5-1	-	TRBD2	TGCGCCAGCAGATTGGCCGGTCTAGCGGGGGGGAGCACAGATACGCAGTATTTT	CASRLAGLAGGSTDTQYF